The next 31 T cell receptor beta chains were all read from a single sample in a study of blood T cell repertoires in COVID-19. Measured with immunoSEQ multiplex PCR; TCRdb has only the in-frame clones, and not every one. This repertoire shows around 30,000 clones, approximately 77% found once; its top ten account for 16%. Sequenced material: peripheral blood. The source is a human donor in a cohort sampled during active COVID-19.

The CDR3, as DNA: TGCGCCAGCAGCTTGGGAGGAGAGCAGTACTTC. As protein: CASSLGGEQYF. The chain has TRBV5-1 and TRBJ2-7; D not certain. V lost 0 bases, J lost 7 bases, and 5 bases lay in between. Per germline, CDR1 SGHRS and CDR2 YFSETQ. The CDR3 runs 11 residues.

V and J are TRBV6-5 and TRBJ2-7, with D possibly TRBD1 on 6 matching bases. The CDR3 length is 13 residues. Trimming left V 8 bases short and J 0 bases short, with 11 bases between. Germline assignment: CDR1 MNHEY and CDR2 SVGAGI. CDR3 sequence (DNA): TGTGCCAGCGGCCGGACAGCCTCCTACGAGCAGTACTTC. Translation gives CASGRTASYEQYF.

The chain links TRBV30 to TRBJ2-2; 8 bases are shared with TRBD2. Germline assignment: CDR1 GTSNPN and CDR2 SVGIG (reference sequence). V lost 2 bases, J lost 1 base, and 9 bases stayed unmatched. The CDR3 runs 17 residues. For the CDR3, the DNA is TGTGCCTGGAGTCTCCTCGGGGGGACTAGGAACACCGGGGAGCTGTTTTTT. Its translation: CAWSLLGGTRNTGELFF.

This chain connects TRBV19 to TRBJ1-5; TRBD1 aligns across 11 bases. The junction had 7 bases not matched to a gene; V was cut back by 5 bases and J by 7 bases. The CDR3 has 15 residues. Germline CDR1 reads LNHDA; CDR2 reads SQIVND (reference sequence). CDR3: CASSRGQGVVQPQHF. In DNA, the CDR3 is TGTGCCAGTAGTCGGGGACAGGGGGTCGTCCAGCCCCAGCATTTT.

The V and J genes are TRBV3-1 (or the pseudogene TRBV3-2) and TRBJ2-6, with 12 bases that match TRBD1. V was pared by 4 bases and J by 0 bases, with 16 bases of the junction left unmatched. Germline V gene lookup returns CDR1 LGHDT and CDR2 YNNKEL (reference sequence). The CDR3 has 22 residues. The CDR3 here is CASSLIGGTGGVPFSGANVLTF. As DNA, the CDR3 is TGTGCCAGCAGCCTCATAGGGGGGACAGGGGGCGTCCCCTTCTCTGGGGCCAACGTCCTGACTTTC.

The chain has TRBV2 and TRBJ1-6; the match to TRBD1 covers 10 bases. The CDR3 has 15 residues. Trimming removed 7 bases from V and 4 bases from J; junction bases left unmatched: 4. Germline CDR1 and CDR2: SNHLY and FYNNEI. CDR3 loop: CASIKDRGYNSPLHF. The DNA for the CDR3 is TGTGCCAGCATTAAGGACAGGGGGTATAATTCACCCCTCCACTTT.

V and J are TRBV19 and TRBJ1-5; tentatively, D is TRBD1 (6 bases). V was cut by 4 bases and J by 3 bases, with 13 bases left in between. The CDR3 is 15 residues long. Germline CDR1 LNHDA, CDR2 SQIVND (reference sequence). The CDR3 is CASSTGGPLNQPQHF. DNA of the CDR3: TGTGCCAGTAGTACGGGGGGCCCACTCAATCAGCCCCAGCATTTT. Combining the CDR3 with reference TRBV19 and TRBJ1-5 gives the whole variable domain DGGITQSPKYLFRKEGQNVTLSCEQNLNHDAMYWYRQDPGQGLRLIYYSQIVNDFQKGDIAEGYSVSREKKESFPLTVTSAQKNPTAFYLCASSTGGPLNQPQHFGDGTRLSIL.

This clone was seen once. This chain links TRBV7-2 with TRBJ2-7; perhaps TRBD2 as D (6 bases). Germline CDR1 is SGHTA and CDR2 is FQGNSA. Trimming shortened V by 3 bases and J by 5 bases, and 20 bases separated the two germline ends. This CDR3 spans 16 amino acids. Here the CDR3 reads CASSLVPLAVVHEQYF. DNA of the CDR3: TGTGCCAGCAGCTTGGTGCCTTTAGCGGTGGTCCACGAGCAGTACTTC.

In DNA form, the CDR3 reads TGTGCCAGCAGCTTAGTTTTTTGGTCTGGCCGGGGGGGCGAGTACGAGCAGTACTTC. It encodes CASSLVFWSGRGGEYEQYF. V usage is TRBV11-2 and J usage is TRBJ2-7; 8 bases are a match to TRBD2. There are 19 residues in the CDR3. V shed 1 base, J shed 4 bases, and the junction held 18 bases outside the gene matches. CDR1 and CDR2 from the germline V gene are SGHAT and FQNNGV.

This chain joins TRBV3-1 (or the pseudogene TRBV3-2) and TRBJ1-2; D unresolved. V lost 0 bases, J lost 5 bases, and 22 bases lay in between. Germline V gene data show CDR1 as LGHDT and CDR2 as YNNKEL (reference sequence). CDR3 length: 18 residues. The CDR3 here is CASSQDHRVLPRVYGYTF. For the CDR3, the DNA is TGTGCCAGCAGCCAAGATCATCGGGTCCTCCCCCGGGTATATGGCTACACCTTC.

The chain recombines TRBV4-1 with TRBJ2-7; TRBD1 matches at 10 bases. V lost 2 bases to trimming and J lost 6 bases; unmatched junction nucleotides: 7. CDR3 length: 15 residues. Germline V gene data show CDR1 as MGHRA and CDR2 as YSYEKL. The CDR3 spells CASSQSGTGVFEQYF. CDR3 bases: TGCGCCAGCAGCCAATCCGGGACAGGGGTTTTCGAGCAGTACTTC.

The chain recombines TRBV7-2 with TRBJ1-5; 7 bases align to TRBD1. Germline trimming cut 4 bases from V and 5 bases from J; bases unmatched to any gene: 14. The germline V gene has CDR1 SGHTA and CDR2 FQGNSA. This CDR3 comprises 17 residues. The CDR3 sequence: CASSYAPDRVQDQPQHF. In nucleotides, the CDR3 is TGTGCCAGCAGCTACGCCCCCGACAGGGTCCAGGATCAGCCCCAGCATTTT.

This clone was picked up a small number of times. This rearrangement joins TRBV6-5 to TRBJ2-7; 8 nucleotides line up with TRBD2. The germline V gene encodes CDR1 MNHEY and CDR2 SVGAGI. The J segment lost 3 bases and the V segment lost 6 bases, leaving 7 bases of the junction unmatched. This CDR3 spans 14 amino acids. The CDR3: CASSLGGAGYEQYF. The CDR3 DNA sequence: TGTGCCAGCAGCCTCGGGGGGGCGGGCTACGAGCAGTACTTC.

This chain links TRBV29-1 with TRBJ2-3; D is perhaps TRBD1 (5 bases). Trimming took 3 bases from V and 11 from J, leaving 9 bases between them. This CDR3 contains 10 residues. CDR1 is SQVTM and CDR2 is ANQGSEA in the germline V gene. The CDR3 protein is CSVEGPWQYF. The CDR3 DNA sequence: TGCAGCGTTGAGGGGCCGTGGCAGTATTTT.

The chain links TRBV5-4 to TRBJ2-3; 8 nucleotides agree with TRBD2. The germline CDR1 and CDR2 sequences are SGHNT and YYREEE (reference sequence). The CDR3 spans 16 residues. V trimming: 0 bases; J trimming: 4 bases; junction bases outside the gene matches: 7. The CDR3 spells CASSLASVAGSDTQYF. The CDR3 bases are TGTGCCAGCAGCTTGGCCTCGGTAGCGGGGTCAGATACGCAGTATTTT.

The chain recombines TRBV4-2 with TRBJ1-3; D may be TRBD1 (5 bases). V lost 4 bases, J lost 0 bases, and 19 bases lay in between. This CDR3 has 18 residues. Germline CDR1 LGHNA, CDR2 YNFKEQ. The CDR3 here is CASSPYLDDRSSGNTIYF. As DNA, the CDR3 is TGTGCCAGCAGCCCTTACCTTGACGACAGAAGCTCTGGAAACACCATATATTTT.

This clone was seen at least ten times. V and J are TRBV9 and TRBJ2-7; 8 bases are shared with TRBD2. This CDR3 has 15 amino acids. V was clipped by 3 bases and J by 0 bases; unmatched bases: 5. Germline-derived CDR1 and CDR2 are SGDLS and YYNGEE. The CDR3 DNA is TGTGCCAGCAGCGCATCCGGGACTAGCTCCTACGAGCAGTACTTC. The encoded protein is CASSASGTSSYEQYF.

This clone has just a few counts. The CDR3 bases are TGTGCCAGCAGCGTAGAAGCAAGAGTGGATGAGCAGTTCTTC. Its protein product is CASSVEARVDEQFF. V usage is TRBV9 and J usage is TRBJ2-1; D gene unclear. The CDR3 is 14 residues long. Germline CDR1 SGDLS, CDR2 YYNGEE. V was clipped by 0 bases and J by 8 bases, with 12 bases between them.

This clone was seen a single time. V usage is TRBV25-1 and J usage is TRBJ2-1, with 7 bases lining up with TRBD2. The CDR3 has 16 amino acids. The ends lost 4 bases at V and 3 bases at J; junction bases unmatched: 9. The V gene's germline CDR1 is MGHDK and CDR2 SYGVNS. This CDR3 is CASSGESGRDYNEQFF. The CDR3 DNA follows: TGTGCCAGCAGTGGAGAATCAGGGAGGGACTACAATGAGCAGTTCTTC.

DNA for the CDR3: TGTGCCAGCAGTCCAGACTCAACAGGGAAATGGAACACCATATATTTT. Protein product: CASSPDSTGKWNTIYF. The chain uses TRBV27 and TRBJ1-3; D is possibly TRBD1 (6 bases). CDR1 MNHEY and CDR2 SMNVEV come from the germline V gene (reference sequence). CDR3 length: 16 residues. Between the trimmed V and J ends, which lost 5 bases and 7 bases, there was a span of 21 bases.

The chain combines TRBV30 with TRBJ2-2; possibly TRBD1 for D (6 bases). Per germline, CDR1 GTSNPN and CDR2 SVGIG (reference sequence). Trimming shortened V by 0 bases and J by 0 bases, and 8 bases separated the two germline ends. The CDR3 has 15 residues. The chain's CDR3 is CAWSVRGPNTGELFF. In DNA, the CDR3 is TGTGCCTGGAGTGTCAGGGGCCCGAACACCGGGGAGCTGTTTTTT.

This chain uses TRBV4-1 with TRBJ1-1; 10 bases match TRBD1. The V gene's germline CDR1 is MGHRA and CDR2 YSYEKL. V gave up 3 bases and J gave up 4 bases; unmatched junction bases: 20. The CDR3 extends over 20 amino acids. CDR3 DNA: TGCGCCAGCAGCCACGTAACGGACAGGGGGTTGGAAGAGCTAGCCACTGAAGCTTTCTTT. Protein: CASSHVTDRGLEELATEAFF.

The chain recombines TRBV28 with TRBJ1-1; D is possibly TRBD1 (6 bases). The CDR3 covers 13 residues. CDR1 is MDHEN and CDR2 is SYDVKM in the germline V gene. V lost 9 bases and J lost 4, with 15 bases in between. In nucleotides, the CDR3 is TGTGCCAGTACAGGGTGGATGGCCACTGAAGCTTTCTTT. Translation: CASTGWMATEAFF.

This sequence joins TRBV18 and TRBJ2-4, with 8 bases lining up with TRBD2. V was clipped by 6 bases and J by 4 bases; unmatched bases: 11. There are 16 residues in the CDR3. Germline CDR1 reads KGHSH; CDR2 reads LQKENI. In DNA, the CDR3 is TGTGCCAGCTCTCCCGGGACTAGTTCCACAAAAAACATTCAGTACTTC. Residues: CASSPGTSSTKNIQYF.

The chain uses TRBV4-1 and TRBJ1-2, with TRBD1 identical over 9 bases. Germline CDR1 is MGHRA and CDR2 is YSYEKL. Trimming cost V 2 bases and J 4 bases; bases outside gene matches: 5. The CDR3 is 15 residues long. CDR3 amino acids: CASSQPRDRAYGYTF. The CDR3 nucleotides read TGCGCCAGCAGCCAACCGCGGGACAGGGCCTATGGCTACACCTTC.

This chain connects TRBV28 to TRBJ1-2, with no clear D. V gave up 5 bases and J gave up 4 bases, with 17 bases separating them. The CDR3 contains 15 residues. Germline CDR1 MDHEN, CDR2 SYDVKM. CDR3 nucleotides: TGTGCCAGCAGTCCCTTGGCAACCCCGGGCTATGGCTACACCTTC. It translates to CASSPLATPGYGYTF.

The chain joins TRBV2 to TRBJ2-7; 9 nucleotides match TRBD1. Germline CDR1 and CDR2: SNHLY and FYNNEI. With V trimmed by 8 bases and J by 2 bases, 4 bases remained unmatched. The CDR3 runs to 13 residues. The CDR3 region is CASSRDRAYEQYF. As DNA, the CDR3 is TGTGCCAGCTCTCGGGACAGGGCCTACGAGCAGTACTTC.

V gene TRBV5-1 combines with J gene TRBJ1-2; 7 nucleotides agree with TRBD1. CDR1 and CDR2 (germline): SGHRS, YFSETQ. The J segment lost 5 bases and the V segment lost 5 bases, leaving 6 bases of the junction unmatched. The CDR3 has 13 amino acids. CDR3 DNA: TGCGCCAGCAGTCCGGGACAGATTTATGGCTACACCTTC. Residues: CASSPGQIYGYTF.

This chain uses TRBV5-1 with TRBJ1-3; D is perhaps TRBD1 (5 bases). V dropped 5 bases and J dropped 4 bases, with 19 bases sitting between them. Per germline, CDR1 SGHRS and CDR2 YFSETQ. There are 16 residues in the CDR3. CDR3 DNA sequence: TGCGCCAGCAGGATCGGCCAGGGATTGTGGGGAAACACCATATATTTT. Translated, it gives CASRIGQGLWGNTIYF.

This rearrangement joins TRBV30 to TRBJ2-7; 8 bases line up with TRBD1. The CDR3 contains 13 residues. Germline values: CDR1 GTSNPN, CDR2 SVGIG (reference sequence). Trimming at V came to 4 bases and at J to 5 bases, leaving 7 bases not matched to a gene. The CDR3 nucleotides are TGTGCCTGGACGGACAGGGCTTTGGACGAGCAGTACTTC. Translation gives CAWTDRALDEQYF. The variable domain in full, completed from reference TRBV30 and TRBJ2-7, reads SQTIHQWPATLVQPVGSPLSLECTVEGTSNPNLYWYRQAAGRGLQLLFYSVGIGQISSEVPQNLSASRPQDRQFILSSKKLLLSDSGFYLCAWTDRALDEQYFGPGTRLTVT.

This chain joins TRBV18 and TRBJ2-2; D is unresolved. The CDR3 has 14 amino acids. With 3 bases removed from V and 3 bases from J, the gap between germline ends came to 8 bases. The germline CDR1 and CDR2 sequences are KGHSH and LQKENI. The CDR3: CASSPFADTGELFF. CDR3 sequence (DNA): TGTGCCAGCTCACCTTTTGCGGACACCGGGGAGCTGTTTTTT.